Presented here are 13 T cell receptor beta chains from one specimen sequenced in a study of T cell changes during pregnancy in multiple sclerosis. The data were produced by immunoSEQ multiplex PCR, yet TCRdb's version contains in-frame clones alone and is incomplete. Here the sample spans fewer than 40,000 clones, 94% being singletons. Specimen: CD4+ T cells from peripheral blood mononuclear cells, collected after pregnancy. The source of these receptors is a female donor with multiple sclerosis, enrolled in a pregnancy study.

The rearrangement uses TRBV7-3 and TRBJ2-3; D is perhaps TRBD1 (6 bases). Germline V gene lookup returns CDR1 SGHTA and CDR2 FQGTGA. V gave up 5 bases and J gave up 0 bases, with 9 bases separating them. The CDR3 totals 14 residues. CDR3 loop: CASSLDRSTDTQYF. The CDR3 DNA is TGTGCCAGCAGCCTAGACAGGAGCACAGATACGCAGTATTTT.

The chain employs TRBV5-4 and TRBJ2-1; TRBD1 is a possible D gene (5 bases). Germline V gives CDR1 SGHNT, CDR2 YYREEE (reference sequence). CDR3 length: 16 residues. Trimming pared 0 bases from V and 1 base from J, leaving 11 bases between. The CDR3 region has the DNA TGTGCCAGCAGCTTGGCCCCAGGGAATTCCTACAATGAGCAGTTCTTC. Amino acid sequence: CASSLAPGNSYNEQFF.

The V gene is TRBV5-4, the J gene TRBJ1-2, with D unclear. Trimming pared 3 bases from V and 8 bases from J, leaving 11 bases between. Germline V gene data show CDR1 as SGHNT and CDR2 as YYREEE (reference sequence). The CDR3 is 12 amino acids. In DNA form, the CDR3 reads TGTGCCAGCAGCTCCGGGTTGTTGGGCTACACCTTC. This gives the protein CASSSGLLGYTF. Based on the CDR3 plus reference TRBV5-4 and TRBJ1-2, the full variable domain is ETGVTQSPTHLIKTRGQQVTLRCSSQSGHNTVSWYQQALGQGPQFIFQYYREEENGRGNFPPRFSGLQFPNYSSELNVNALELDDSALYLCASSSGLLGYTFGSGTRLTVV.

The chain has TRBV7-9 and TRBJ2-5, with TRBD2 matching over 13 bases. This CDR3 is 18 amino acids long. Germline V gives CDR1 SEHNR, CDR2 FQNEAQ (reference sequence). Trimming cost V 1 base and J 6 bases; bases outside gene matches: 11. Here the CDR3 DNA reads TGTGCCAGCAGCTTAGGACTAGCGGGGGGAGTAGTTAAGAAGACCCAGTACTTC. Translation gives CASSLGLAGGVVKKTQYF.

The rearrangement joins TRBV6-1 to TRBJ1-6; D is undetermined. The germline V gene has CDR1 MNHNS and CDR2 SASEGT. The ends were cut back, 4 bases at V and 0 bases at J, with 16 bases in the middle. The CDR3 spans 18 residues. Here the CDR3 reads CASSARLSRSSYNSPLHF. For the CDR3, the DNA is TGTGCCAGCAGTGCCCGACTCTCCCGGAGCTCCTATAATTCACCCCTCCACTTT.

This sequence joins TRBV27 and TRBJ1-5; D is uncertain. Trimming left V 2 bases short and J 2 bases short, with 10 bases between. Germline CDR1 is MNHEY and CDR2 is SMNVEV (reference sequence). This CDR3 has 15 residues. CDR3 bases: TGTGCCAGCAGTTTAGGGTTCCGGGGCAATCAGCCCCAGCATTTT. This gives the protein CASSLGFRGNQPQHF.

This clone was picked up one time. J is TRBJ2-6 and V is TRBV11-2, with D uncertain. The CDR3 is made up of 14 amino acids. Germline V gives CDR1 SGHAT, CDR2 FQNNGV. Trimming shortened V by 5 bases and J by 3 bases, and 8 bases separated the two germline ends. CDR3: CASSPIGGANVLTF. In nucleotides, the CDR3 is TGTGCCAGCAGCCCCATCGGTGGGGCCAACGTCCTGACTTTC.

The gene calls are TRBV5-1 and TRBJ2-3, with 7 bases identical to TRBD2. J lost 2 bases, V lost 4 bases, and 7 bases had no gene match. The V gene's germline CDR1 is SGHRS and CDR2 YFSETQ. The CDR3 is 15 amino acids. The CDR3 DNA reads as TGCGCCAGCAGCAAAAGACTAGCCTACACAGATACGCAGTATTTT. It yields the protein CASSKRLAYTDTQYF.

The V call is TRBV7-8, the J call TRBJ1-2; tentatively, D is TRBD1 (5 bases). The germline CDR1 and CDR2 sequences are SGHVS and FQNEAQ. With 3 bases removed from V and 4 bases from J, the gap between germline ends came to 9 bases. The CDR3 contains 13 residues. The CDR3 bases are TGTGCCAGCAGCTTGGGCGGGGCCTATGGCTACACCTTC. Amino acid sequence: CASSLGGAYGYTF.

The chain recombines TRBV7-8 with TRBJ2-7; 12 bases match TRBD2. The V gene's germline CDR1 is SGHVS and CDR2 FQNEAQ. Germline trimming cut 5 bases from V and 7 bases from J; bases unmatched to any gene: 9. This CDR3 comprises 15 residues. The CDR3, as DNA: TGTGCCAGCAGCCCCAGCGGACTAGCGGGGACTGAGCAGTACTTC. It encodes CASSPSGLAGTEQYF.

The chain carries TRBV6-5 and TRBJ1-1, with D possibly being TRBD1 (5 bases). This CDR3 comprises 11 residues. Trimming cost V 5 bases and J 9 bases, with 10 bases left between them. The germline gives CDR1 MNHEY, CDR2 SVGAGI. The CDR3 sequence is CASSPGEKAFF. CDR3 DNA: TGTGCCAGCAGTCCGGGGGAAAAAGCTTTCTTT.

The genes are TRBV5-1 and TRBJ2-3, with 9 bases lining up with TRBD1. J lost 0 bases, V lost 0 bases, and 5 bases had no gene match. Germline lookup yields CDR1 SGHRS and CDR2 YFSETQ. The CDR3 loop spans 17 amino acids. CDR3 sequence: CASSLAQTGGSTDTQYF. As DNA, the CDR3 is TGCGCCAGCAGCTTGGCCCAGACAGGGGGAAGCACAGATACGCAGTATTTT. The whole variable domain, remainder taken from reference TRBV5-1 and TRBJ2-3, is KAGVTQTPRYLIKTRGQQVTLSCSPISGHRSVSWYQQTPGQGLQFLFEYFSETQRNKGNFPGRFSGRQFSNSRSEMNVSTLELGDSALYLCASSLAQTGGSTDTQYFGPGTRLTVL.

The chain employs TRBV5-6 and TRBJ1-4, with D perhaps matching TRBD1 (5 bases). The CDR3 loop spans 16 amino acids. Per the germline V gene, CDR1 is SGHDT and CDR2 is YYEEEE. V dropped 0 bases and J dropped 4 bases, with 13 bases sitting between them. The CDR3 here is CASSLVGRGLNEKLFF. The CDR3 bases are TGTGCCAGCAGCTTGGTGGGAAGGGGACTTAATGAAAAACTGTTTTTT.